This T cell receptor beta chain was sequenced for a study of T cells in localized non-small cell lung cancer. Trimming removed 2 bases at V and 4 bases at J, with 14 bases between. Germline V gene data show CDR1 as SGHTA and CDR2 as FQGTGA. The CDR3 is 16 amino acids. The protocol was immunoSEQ multiplex PCR, while the TCRdb copy is restricted to in-frame clones and leaves out a portion. The table lists 130,000 or so clones, about 90% of them singletons. The input for sequencing was peripheral blood, taken before any cancer treatment. The sequence was obtained from a female donor of 60 years or more with stage I lung adenocarcinoma. This chain connects TRBV7-3 to TRBJ2-2, with D possibly matching TRBD2 (5 bases). CDR3 bases: TGTGCCAGCAGCTTACGTCGCGGCGGAGGCACCGGGGAGCTGTTTTTT. This gives the protein CASSLRRGGGTGELFF.